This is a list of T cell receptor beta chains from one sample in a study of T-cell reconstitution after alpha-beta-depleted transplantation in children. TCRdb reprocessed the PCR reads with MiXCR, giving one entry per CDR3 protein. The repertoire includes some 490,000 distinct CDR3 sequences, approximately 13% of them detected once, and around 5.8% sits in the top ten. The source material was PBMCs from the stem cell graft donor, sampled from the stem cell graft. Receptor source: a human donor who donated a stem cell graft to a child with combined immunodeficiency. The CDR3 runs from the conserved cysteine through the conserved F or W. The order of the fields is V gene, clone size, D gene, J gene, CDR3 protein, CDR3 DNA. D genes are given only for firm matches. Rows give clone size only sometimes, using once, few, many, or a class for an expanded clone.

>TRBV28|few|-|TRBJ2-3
CASRRSPGADTQYF
TGTGCCAGCAGACGATCGCCGGGGGCAGATACGCAGTATTTT
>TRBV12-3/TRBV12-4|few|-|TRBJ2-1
CASSTTAYNEQFF
TGTGCCAGCAGTACCACAGCATACAATGAGCAGTTCTTC
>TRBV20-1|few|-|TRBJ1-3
CSARPGLGNTIYF
TGCAGTGCTAGACCGGGTCTAGGAAACACCATATATTTT
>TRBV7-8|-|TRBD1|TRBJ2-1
CASSLSNVGQGDNEQFF
TGTGCCAGCAGCCTCTCGAACGTAGGACAGGGGGACAATGAGCAGTTCTTC
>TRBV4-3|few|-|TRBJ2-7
CASSPEDGSLYEQYF
TGCGCCAGCAGCCCAGAGGACGGCTCTTTGTACGAGCAGTACTTC
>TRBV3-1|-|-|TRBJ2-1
CASSQDGRVGEQFF
TGTGCCAGCAGCCAAGATGGGCGTGTAGGAGAGCAGTTCTTC
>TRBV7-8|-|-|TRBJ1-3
CASSLGVGNTIYF
TGTGCCAGCAGTCTGGGAGTTGGAAACACCATATATTTT
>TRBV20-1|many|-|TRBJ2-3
CSARGPIPSTDTQYF
TGCAGTGCTAGAGGTCCCATCCCTAGCACAGATACGCAGTATTTT
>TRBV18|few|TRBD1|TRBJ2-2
CASSPPGQGNGELFF
TGTGCCAGCTCACCACCGGGACAGGGGAACGGGGAGCTGTTTTTT
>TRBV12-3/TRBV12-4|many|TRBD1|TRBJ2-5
CASSLGTGDETQYF
TGTGCCAGCAGTTTAGGGACAGGGGATGAGACCCAGTACTTC
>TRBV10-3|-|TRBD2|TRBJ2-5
CAISKSGRGRVPLQETQYF
TGTGCCATCAGCAAGAGCGGGAGGGGTCGGGTGCCCCTCCAAGAGACCCAGTACTTC
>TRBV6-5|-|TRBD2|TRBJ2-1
CASSSPSGRAGYNEQFF
TGTGCCAGCAGTTCTCCTAGCGGGAGGGCCGGGTACAATGAGCAGTTCTTC
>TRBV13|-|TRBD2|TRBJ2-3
CASSRPTQRGGSDTQYF
TGTGCCAGCAGCAGACCCACGCAGCGGGGGGGCTCAGATACGCAGTATTTT
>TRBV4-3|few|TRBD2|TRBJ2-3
CASSQDRLAGNTDTQYF
TGCGCCAGCAGCCAAGATCGGCTAGCGGGGAACACAGATACGCAGTATTTT
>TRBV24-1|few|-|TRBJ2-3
CATSADWDTQYF
TGTGCCACCAGTGCCGACTGGGATACGCAGTATTTT
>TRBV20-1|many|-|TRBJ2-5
CSATAGQRQETQYF
TGCAGTGCCACCGCCGGACAGCGTCAAGAGACCCAGTACTTC
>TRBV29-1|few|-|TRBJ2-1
CSVETSSYNEQFF
TGCAGCGTTGAAACGAGCTCCTACAATGAGCAGTTCTTC
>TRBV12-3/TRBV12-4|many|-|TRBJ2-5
CASSPQGGQETQYF
TGTGCCAGCAGTCCCCAAGGGGGCCAAGAGACCCAGTACTTC
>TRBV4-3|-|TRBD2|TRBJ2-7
CASSPYGSGSNEQYF
TGCGCCAGCAGCCCCTATGGGAGCGGGAGTAACGAGCAGTACTTC
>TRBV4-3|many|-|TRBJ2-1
CASSHVRPDNEQFF
TGCGCCAGCAGCCACGTAAGACCAGACAATGAGCAGTTCTTC
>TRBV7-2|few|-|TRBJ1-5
CASSPETGGDHPQHF
TGTGCCAGCAGCCCCGAAACGGGCGGGGATCATCCCCAGCATTTT
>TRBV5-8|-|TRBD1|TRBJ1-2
CASSWARGQLNYGYTF
TGTGCCAGCAGCTGGGCCCGGGGACAGCTAAACTATGGCTACACCTTC
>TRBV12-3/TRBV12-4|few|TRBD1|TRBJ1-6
CASRLGQGNSPLHF
TGTGCCAGCAGATTGGGACAGGGTAATTCACCCCTCCACTTT
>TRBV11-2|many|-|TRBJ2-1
CASSLGVRVHEQFF
TGTGCCAGCAGCTTAGGCGTCAGAGTTCATGAGCAGTTCTTC
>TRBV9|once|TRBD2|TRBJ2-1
CASSVGGGSGNEQFF
TGTGCCAGCAGCGTAGGAGGCGGGAGCGGAAATGAGCAGTTCTTC
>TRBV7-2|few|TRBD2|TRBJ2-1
CASSPRLAGGLYNEQFF
TGTGCCAGCAGCCCCAGACTAGCGGGAGGACTATACAATGAGCAGTTCTTC
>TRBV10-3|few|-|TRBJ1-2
CAISERGENWGGYTF
TGTGCCATCAGTGAACGGGGGGAGAACTGGGGTGGCTACACCTTC
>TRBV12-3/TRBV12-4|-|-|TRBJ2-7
CSSRPAVAREQYF
TGTTCCAGCAGGCCAGCGGTGGCTCGCGAGCAGTACTTC
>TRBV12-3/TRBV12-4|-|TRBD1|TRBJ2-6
CASRPTPGTGDGGANVLTF
TGTGCCAGCAGACCGACTCCCGGGACAGGGGATGGCGGGGCCAACGTCCTGACTTTC
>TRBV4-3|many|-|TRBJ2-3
CASSRADHTDTQYF
TGCGCCAGCTCCCGGGCAGACCACACAGATACGCAGTATTTT
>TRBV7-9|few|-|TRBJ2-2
CASSFLQGPPNTGELFF
TGTGCCAGCAGCTTCCTTCAGGGTCCTCCGAACACCGGGGAGCTGTTTTTT
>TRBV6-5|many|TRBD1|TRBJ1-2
CASSLTGNGYTF
TGTGCCAGCAGTTTGACAGGGAATGGCTACACCTTC
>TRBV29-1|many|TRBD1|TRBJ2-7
CSVSDRVGEQYF
TGCAGCGTCTCCGACAGGGTGGGCGAGCAGTACTTC
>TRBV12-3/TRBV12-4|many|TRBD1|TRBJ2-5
CASSPGTGKQETQYF
TGTGCCAGCAGTCCAGGGACAGGAAAACAAGAGACCCAGTACTTC
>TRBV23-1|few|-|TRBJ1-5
CASSLRGGDSNQPQHF
TGCGCCAGCAGTCTCCGGGGGGGAGATAGCAATCAGCCCCAGCATTTT
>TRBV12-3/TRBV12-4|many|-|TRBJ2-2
CASSPITGTGELFF
TGTGCCAGCAGCCCTATAACAGGCACCGGGGAGCTGTTTTTT
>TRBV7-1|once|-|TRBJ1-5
CASSPRNMNQPQHF
TGTGCCAGCAGCCCCCGGAACATGAACCAGCCCCAGCATTTT
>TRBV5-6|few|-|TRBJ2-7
CASSLASVQGDEQYF
TGTGCCAGCAGCTTGGCCTCGGTACAGGGCGACGAGCAGTACTTC
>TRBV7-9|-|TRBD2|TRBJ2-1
CASSPSPGLAGSEQFF
TGTGCCAGCAGCCCATCTCCGGGACTAGCGGGGTCTGAGCAGTTCTTC
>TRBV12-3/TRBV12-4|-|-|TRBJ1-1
CASNSLSIWGGLNTEAFF
TGTGCCAGCAACAGTTTAAGTATTTGGGGGGGTTTGAACACTGAAGCTTTCTTT
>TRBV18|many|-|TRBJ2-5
CASSPQGVETQYF
TGTGCCAGCTCACCTCAGGGTGTTGAGACCCAGTACTTC
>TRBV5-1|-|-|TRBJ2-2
CASSWTLNTGELFF
TGCGCCAGCAGCTGGACTTTGAACACCGGGGAGCTGTTTTTT
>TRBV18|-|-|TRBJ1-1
CASSLTQPPTEAFF
TGTGCCAGCTCACTAACACAACCTCCCACTGAAGCTTTCTTT
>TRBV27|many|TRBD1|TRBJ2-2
CASSRQGNGELFF
TGTGCCAGCAGCAGACAGGGGAACGGGGAGCTGTTTTTT
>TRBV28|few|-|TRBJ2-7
CASSPRTAASYEQYF
TGTGCCAGCAGTCCTCGGACCGCAGCCTCCTACGAGCAGTACTTC
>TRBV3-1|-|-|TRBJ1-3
CASSQDPDGFSGNTIYF
TGTGCCAGCAGCCAAGATCCTGACGGATTCTCTGGAAACACCATATATTTT
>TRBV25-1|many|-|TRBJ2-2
CASSESGSNTGELFF
TGTGCCAGCAGTGAATCCGGATCGAACACCGGGGAGCTGTTTTTT
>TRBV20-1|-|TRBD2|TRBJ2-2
CSARSLAGGNTGELFF
TGCAGTGCTAGGAGCCTAGCGGGGGGCAACACCGGGGAGCTGTTTTTT
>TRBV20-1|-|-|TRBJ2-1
CSARVELSYNEQFF
TGCAGTGCTAGAGTAGAACTCTCCTACAATGAGCAGTTCTTC
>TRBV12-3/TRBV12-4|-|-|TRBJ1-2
CASSPGPYGYTF
TGTGCCAGCAGCCCTGGCCCCTATGGCTACACCTTC
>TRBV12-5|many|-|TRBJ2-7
CASGPPSRSSYEQYF
TGTGCTAGTGGTCCTCCATCACGTAGCTCCTACGAGCAGTACTTC
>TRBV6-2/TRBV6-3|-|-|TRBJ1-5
CASSYDGRGTGDNQPQHF
TGTGCCAGCAGTTACGACGGTCGGGGTACGGGCGACAATCAGCCCCAGCATTTT
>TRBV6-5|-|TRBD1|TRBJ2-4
CASSYGGTGQAKNIQYF
TGTGCCAGCAGTTACGGGGGGACAGGTCAGGCCAAAAACATTCAGTACTTC
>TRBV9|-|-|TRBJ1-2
CASSVPRGEGSGGYTF
TGTGCCAGCAGCGTACCGAGGGGAGAGGGCAGTGGTGGCTACACCTTC
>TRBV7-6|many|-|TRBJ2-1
CASSLSAGGQFF
TGTGCCAGCAGCTTAAGTGCAGGCGGGCAGTTCTTC
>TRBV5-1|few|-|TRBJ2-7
CASSPGVGSQSYEQYF
TGCGCCAGCAGCCCTGGGGTAGGGTCCCAATCCTACGAGCAGTACTTC
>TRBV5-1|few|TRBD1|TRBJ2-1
CASSWRRDSEGYNEQFF
TGCGCCAGCAGCTGGCGCCGGGACAGCGAAGGCTACAATGAGCAGTTCTTC
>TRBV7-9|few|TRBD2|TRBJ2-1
CASSLSRLAGGGDEQFF
TGTGCCAGCAGCTTATCCAGACTAGCGGGTGGCGGCGATGAGCAGTTCTTC
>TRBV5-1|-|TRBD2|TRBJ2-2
CASSPRVAGAGELFF
TGCGCCAGCAGCCCTCGGGTAGCGGGAGCCGGGGAGCTGTTTTTT